This T cell receptor beta chain was sequenced during a study of cytomegalovirus exposure and HLA in healthy donors. The data were produced by immunoSEQ multiplex PCR, yet TCRdb's version contains in-frame clones alone and is incomplete. Of approximately 220,000 clones in the sample, around 90% are singletons; the top ten hold about 1%. The germline V gene has CDR1 SGHTA and CDR2 FQGNSA. The CDR3 is 15 residues long. Between the trimmed V and J ends, which lost 0 bases and 0 bases, there was a span of 8 bases. The sequence was collected from a woman aged 18-35 years in good health and CMV-seronegative. The chain is built from TRBV7-2 and TRBJ1-2; D remains ambiguous. Material for sequencing was PBMCs. The CDR3 sequence is CASSLAGGTNYGYTF. DNA of the CDR3: TGTGCCAGCAGCTTAGCGGGAGGAACTAACTATGGCTACACCTTC.